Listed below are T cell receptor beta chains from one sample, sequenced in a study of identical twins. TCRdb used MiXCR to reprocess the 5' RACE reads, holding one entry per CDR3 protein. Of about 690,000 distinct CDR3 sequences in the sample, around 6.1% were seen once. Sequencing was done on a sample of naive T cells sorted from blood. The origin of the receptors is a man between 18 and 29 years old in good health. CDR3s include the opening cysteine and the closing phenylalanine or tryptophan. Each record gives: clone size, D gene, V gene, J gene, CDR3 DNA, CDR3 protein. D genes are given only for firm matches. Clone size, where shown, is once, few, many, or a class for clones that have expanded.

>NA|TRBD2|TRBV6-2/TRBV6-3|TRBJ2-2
TGTGCCAGCAGCCTCAGCGGGAGGGCCAACACCGGGGAGCTGTTTTTT
CASSLSGRANTGELFF
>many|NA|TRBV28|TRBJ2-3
TGTGCCAGCAGTCCGACGATGGGACTCGATACGCAGTATTTT
CASSPTMGLDTQYF
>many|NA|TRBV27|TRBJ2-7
TGTGCCAGCGCTGAAGGTTTGCGGCAGTACTTC
CASAEGLRQYF
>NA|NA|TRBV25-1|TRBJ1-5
TGTGCCAGCAGTGAGATCGGGGGCTGGAGCAATCAGCCCCAGCATTTT
CASSEIGGWSNQPQHF
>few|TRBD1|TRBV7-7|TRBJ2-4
TGTGCCAGCAGCCCGTCGTCCGCGGGACAGGCCTCCAAAAACATTCAGTACTTC
CASSPSSAGQASKNIQYF
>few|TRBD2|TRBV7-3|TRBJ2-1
TGTGCCAGCAGCCAGACGGCTAGCGGTTTTTTTAATGAGCAGTTCTTC
CASSQTASGFFNEQFF
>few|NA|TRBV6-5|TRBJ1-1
TGTGCCAGCAGTTACTCAGGGACCAAAGCTTTCTTT
CASSYSGTKAFF
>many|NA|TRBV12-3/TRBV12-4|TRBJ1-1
TGTGCCAGCAGCCCTACAGTGGAGAAGGGGACTGAAGCTTTCTTT
CASSPTVEKGTEAFF
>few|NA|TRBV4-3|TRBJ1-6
TGCGCCAGCAGCCAAGAATTTGCTGGTCGGAATTCACCCCTCCACTTT
CASSQEFAGRNSPLHF
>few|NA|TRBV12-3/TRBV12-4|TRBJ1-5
TGTGCCAGCAGTGTACAGGGAAGGCAGCCCCAGCATTTT
CASSVQGRQPQHF
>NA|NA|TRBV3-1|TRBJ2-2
TGTGCCAGCAGCCAAGTGGTGCGGCCTGCCGTCCCCGGGGAGCTGTTTTTT
CASSQVVRPAVPGELFF
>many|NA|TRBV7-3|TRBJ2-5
TGTGCCAGCAGCCCCACGGGGAGAGGAGAGACCCAGTACTTC
CASSPTGRGETQYF
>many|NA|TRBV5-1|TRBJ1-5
TGCGCCAGCAGCTTGGGCACGAATAGCAATCAGCCCCAGCATTTT
CASSLGTNSNQPQHF
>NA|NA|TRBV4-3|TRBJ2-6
TGCGCCAGCAGCCAACAGGGGTTAGGGGCCAACGTCCTGACTTTC
CASSQQGLGANVLTF
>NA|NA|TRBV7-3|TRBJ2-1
TGTGCCAGCAGCCACCAAAGCTCCTACAATGAGCAGTTCTTC
CASSHQSSYNEQFF
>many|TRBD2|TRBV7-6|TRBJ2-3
TGTGCCAGCACGAGCGGGGGGAACTCAGATACGCAGTATTTT
CASTSGGNSDTQYF
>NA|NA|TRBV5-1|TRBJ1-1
TGCGCCAGCAGCCGGAATTTGGGGAACACTGAAGCTTTCTTT
CASSRNLGNTEAFF
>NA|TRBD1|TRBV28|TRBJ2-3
TGTGCCACCTGGGACAGACACACAGATACGCAGTATTTT
CATWDRHTDTQYF
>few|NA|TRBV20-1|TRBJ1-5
TGCAGTGCTAGAGAGGGGTCGAGGAGCAATCAGCCCCAGCATTTT
CSAREGSRSNQPQHF
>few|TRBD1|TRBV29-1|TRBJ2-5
TGCAGCGTTGAGGGGGGGACAGGGGGTTGGGAGACCCAGTACTTC
CSVEGGTGGWETQYF
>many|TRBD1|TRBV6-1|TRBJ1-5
TGTGCCACCGGGGACAGCAGAAATCAGCCCCAGCATTTT
CATGDSRNQPQHF
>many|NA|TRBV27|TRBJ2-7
TGTGCCAGCAGTTCAACGCCGGCAGGGACCAACGAGCAGTACTTC
CASSSTPAGTNEQYF
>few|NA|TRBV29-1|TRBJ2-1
TGCAGCGTTGATAAGGGACGCGAGCAGTTCTTC
CSVDKGREQFF
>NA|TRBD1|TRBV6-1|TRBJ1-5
TGTGCCAGCAGTGAATGGGGGACAGGGGGACAGCCCCAGCATTTT
CASSEWGTGGQPQHF
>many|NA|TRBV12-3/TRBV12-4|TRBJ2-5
TGTGCCAGCAGTACGGGACGAACCCAGTACTTC
CASSTGRTQYF
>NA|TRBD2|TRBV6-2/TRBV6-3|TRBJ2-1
TGTGCCAGCCAAGTAGCGGGAGGGGGTCAGGGTGAGCAGTTCTTC
CASQVAGGGQGEQFF
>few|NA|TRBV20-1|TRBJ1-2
TGCAGTGCGTACGCTAGTGGCTACACCTTC
CSAYASGYTF
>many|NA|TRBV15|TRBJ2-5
TGTGCCACCCGCAGCGGCAGGGAAGAGACCCAGTACTTC
CATRSGREETQYF
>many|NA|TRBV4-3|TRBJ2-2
TGCGCCAGCAGCCAAGATAAGGGGGAGAGGACCGGGGAGCTGTTTTTT
CASSQDKGERTGELFF
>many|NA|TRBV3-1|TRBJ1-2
TGTGCCAGCAGCCAAGATAGTGACAAAACCGGCTACACCTTC
CASSQDSDKTGYTF
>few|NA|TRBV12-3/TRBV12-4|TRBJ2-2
TGTGCCAGCAGTTTTGTCCAGTACACCGGGGAGCTGTTTTTT
CASSFVQYTGELFF
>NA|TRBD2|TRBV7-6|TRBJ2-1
TGTGCCAGCAGCCCAGAGCGGGACGACTACAATGAGCAGTTCTTC
CASSPERDDYNEQFF
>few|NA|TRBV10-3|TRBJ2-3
TGTGCCATCAGTGAGTCGACGGGACTGGCGGGGGATACGCAGTATTTT
CAISESTGLAGDTQYF
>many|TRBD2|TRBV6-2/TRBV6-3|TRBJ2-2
TGTGCCAGCAGTCCCACTAGCGGGAAGAACACCGGGGAGCTGTTTTTT
CASSPTSGKNTGELFF
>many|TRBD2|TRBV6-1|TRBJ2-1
TGTGCCAGCAGTGAAAGCCTAGCGGAGAGCAATGAGCAGTTCTTC
CASSESLAESNEQFF
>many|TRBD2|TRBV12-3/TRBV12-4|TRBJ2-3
TGTGCCAGCAGTTTAATCAGCGGGAGGACAGATACGCAGTATTTT
CASSLISGRTDTQYF
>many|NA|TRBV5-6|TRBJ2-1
TGTGCCACCCGCGGCCACTCCTACAATGAGCAGTTCTTC
CATRGHSYNEQFF
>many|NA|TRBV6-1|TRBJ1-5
TGTGCCAGCAGAGGCCAGGGAGGAAGCAATCAGCCCCAGCATTTT
CASRGQGGSNQPQHF
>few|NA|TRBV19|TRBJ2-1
TGTGCCAGTAGTATAGCGGCCAGGGGAAGATTCAATGAGCAGTTCTTC
CASSIAARGRFNEQFF
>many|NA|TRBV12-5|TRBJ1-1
TGTGCTAGTGGTTTGGTACCTCAGGGTACGAACACTGAAGCTTTCTTT
CASGLVPQGTNTEAFF
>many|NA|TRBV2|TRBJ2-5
TGTGCCAGCAGTGAGGCAGGGCAAGAGACCCAGTACTTC
CASSEAGQETQYF
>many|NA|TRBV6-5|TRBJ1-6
TGTGCCAGCAGTTATGTTCGGGGTTCCTATAATTCACCCCTCCACTTT
CASSYVRGSYNSPLHF
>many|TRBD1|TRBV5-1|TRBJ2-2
TGCGCCAGCAGCTTGGCGACAGGGCGGACGAACACCGGGGAGCTGTTTTTT
CASSLATGRTNTGELFF
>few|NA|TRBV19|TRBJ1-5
TGTGCCAGTAGTATCGGACCCAACCCTTGGGCCCAGCATTTT
CASSIGPNPWAQHF
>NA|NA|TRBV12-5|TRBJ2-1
TGTGCTAGTGGTTTGGGGCTAGCGCTAACCTACAATGAGCAGTTCTTC
CASGLGLALTYNEQFF
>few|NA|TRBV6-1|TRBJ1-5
TGTGCCAGCAGCGGGACAAGAGATAGCAATCAGCCCCAGCATTTT
CASSGTRDSNQPQHF
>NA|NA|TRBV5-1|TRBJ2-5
TGCGCCAGCAGCTTCCGGTCGTCACAAGAGACCCAGTACTTC
CASSFRSSQETQYF
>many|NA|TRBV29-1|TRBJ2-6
TGCAGCGTTGAATCGATGGGACGCTCTGGGGCCAACGTCCTGACTTTC
CSVESMGRSGANVLTF
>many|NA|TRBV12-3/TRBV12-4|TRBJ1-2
TGTGCCAGCAGTTACGGCGGGGGGAACTATGGCTACACCTTC
CASSYGGGNYGYTF
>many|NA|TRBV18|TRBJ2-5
TGTGCCAGCTCATCTCTCAAACGGGCAGGGCGCCAAGAGACCCAGTACTTC
CASSSLKRAGRQETQYF
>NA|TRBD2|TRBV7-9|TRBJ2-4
TGTGCCAGCAGCTCCCGACTAGCGGGTGGGAAAAACATTCAGTACTTC
CASSSRLAGGKNIQYF
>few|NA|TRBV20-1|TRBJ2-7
TGCAGTGCTAGAGCGGTCAGTGGTTACGAGCAGTACTTC
CSARAVSGYEQYF
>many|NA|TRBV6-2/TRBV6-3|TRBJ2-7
TGTGCCAGCAGCCGCCTGGGACGGCACTACGAGCAGTACTTC
CASSRLGRHYEQYF
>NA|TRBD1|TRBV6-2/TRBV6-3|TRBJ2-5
TGTGCCAGCAGCCCCTTAAGGGGGCTAGAGACCCAGTACTTC
CASSPLRGLETQYF
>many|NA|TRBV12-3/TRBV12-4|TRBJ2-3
TGTGCCAGCAGACCGGACCACACAGATACGCAGTATTTT
CASRPDHTDTQYF
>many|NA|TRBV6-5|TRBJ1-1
TGTGCCAGCAGTTACGTGGGCGCTGAAGCTTTCTTT
CASSYVGAEAFF
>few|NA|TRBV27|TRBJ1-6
TGTGCCAGCGCACCTATCTTTGGTGCGCATTCACCCCTCCACTTT
CASAPIFGAHSPLHF
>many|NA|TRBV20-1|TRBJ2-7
TGCAGTGCCCTCAACAGGGCGACCTCCTACGAGCAGTACTTC
CSALNRATSYEQYF
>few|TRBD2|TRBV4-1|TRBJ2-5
TGCGCCAGCAGCCAAGTTCCGGCGGGAGGTATAGAGACCCAGTACTTC
CASSQVPAGGIETQYF
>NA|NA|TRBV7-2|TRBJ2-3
TGTGCCAGCAGCTTAGCCTCCCATACGCAGTATTTT
CASSLASHTQYF